The 24 T cell receptor beta chains presented below share a single source sample, sequenced in a study of CD8+CD57+ T cells in acquired aplastic anemia listed by TCRdb under 2018. Sequenced using an Illumina HiSeq 2000. Genomic DNA served as template for TCR beta VDJ combination and CDR3 sequence profiling. In TCRdb, the public reads were trimmed at Q25 with fastp and aligned with MiXCR, with productive beta chains retained. Every entry covers one CDR3 protein and lists the most common genes and DNA from its rows. The sample table lists some 280,000 distinct CDR3 sequences, around 60% of them with a count of one. Roughly 8% of the sample rests with the top ten. Sequenced sample: sorted CD4+, CD8+, or CD8+CD57+ T cells (not recorded which) from PBMCs. The receptors were sampled from a human donor with severe aplastic anemia or a healthy control (not recorded which).

This clonotype showed up many times. V gene TRBV6-5 combines with J gene TRBJ1-1; D may be TRBD1 (5 bases). Trimming cost V 5 bases and J 10 bases, with 20 bases left between them. The CDR3 loop spans 14 amino acids. From germline, CDR1 is MNHEY and CDR2 SVGAGI. The CDR3 loop reads CASSPSRRGAAAFF. CDR3 bases: TGTGCCAGCAGTCCCTCGAGAAGGGGCGCCGCAGCTTTCTTT.

This clonotype has a count of ten or more. This rearrangement joins TRBV6-5 to TRBJ1-1, with TRBD1 matching over 7 bases. Trimming took 6 bases from V and 4 from J; bases not matched to a gene: 11. The CDR3 sequence is 15 residues long. Germline V gene data show CDR1 as MNHEY and CDR2 as SVGAGI. The CDR3 spells CASSVTNSGGTEAFF. The DNA for the CDR3 is TGTGCCAGCAGCGTAACAAACTCAGGGGGCACTGAAGCTTTCTTT.

The rearrangement joins TRBV20-1 to TRBJ2-3, with D unresolved. Germline values: CDR1 DFQATT, CDR2 SNEGSKA (reference sequence). The CDR3 sequence is 13 residues long. Trimming took off 4 bases at V and 0 bases at J, with 8 bases between the two ends. CDR3 DNA sequence: TGCAGTGCTAAGAGGACCAGCACAGATACGCAGTATTTT. Its protein product is CSAKRTSTDTQYF.

V is TRBV7-3 and J is TRBJ2-7, with TRBD2 identical over 9 bases. The germline gives CDR1 SGHTA, CDR2 FQGTGA. V gave up 6 bases and J gave up 0 bases; unmatched junction bases: 9. CDR3 length: 16 residues. The CDR3 loop is CASSPDSGSRSYEQYF. CDR3 bases: TGTGCCAGCAGTCCTGATAGCGGGAGCCGCTCCTACGAGCAGTACTTC.

This clonotype was observed a handful of times. J is TRBJ1-1 and V is TRBV7-9; 10 bases are a match to TRBD1. Germline V CDR1 and CDR2: SEHNR, FQNEAQ (reference sequence). J gave up 7 bases and V 4 bases, and 6 bases lay outside the gene matches. The CDR3 spans 14 residues. This chain's CDR3 is CASSSWDRGLEAFF. CDR3 DNA: TGTGCCAGCAGCTCGTGGGACAGGGGTCTTGAAGCTTTCTTT.

The chain recombines TRBV19 with TRBJ2-7; maybe TRBD1 (6 bases). The germline CDR1 and CDR2 sequences are LNHDA and SQIVND (reference sequence). The CDR3 covers 14 residues. The V gene lost 6 bases and the J gene lost 6 bases, with 18 bases spanning the gap. The CDR3 DNA reads TGTGCCAGTAGGGGCCAGGGGCGGGCGACCGAGCAGTACTTC. Its protein product is CASRGQGRATEQYF.

This clonotype was recorded once. The V and J genes are TRBV3-1 and TRBJ1-1, with unresolved D. The germline gives CDR1 LGHDT, CDR2 YNNKEL (reference sequence). V was trimmed by 2 bases and J by 5 bases, leaving 9 bases between them. The CDR3 length is 13 residues. CDR3 sequence (DNA): TGTGCCAGCAGCCAATCAGAGATTACTGAAGCTTTCTTT. Its translation: CASSQSEITEAFF.

The chain recombines TRBV2 with TRBJ1-5; 8 bases are a match to TRBD1. The CDR3 runs to 13 residues. CDR1 is SNHLY, CDR2 FYNNEI, per germline. The V segment lost 6 bases and the J segment 7 bases; nucleotides outside the gene matches: 5. The CDR3 spells CASRVRGRQPQHF. CDR3 sequence (DNA): TGTGCCAGCAGGGTCAGGGGGCGGCAGCCCCAGCATTTT.

This clonotype occurred many times. The rearrangement joins TRBV30 to TRBJ2-2, with a weak D call TRBD2 (6 bases). Germline CDR1 reads GTSNPN; CDR2 reads SVGIG (reference sequence). Trimming cost V 0 bases and J 7 bases, with 9 bases left between them. This CDR3 comprises 13 residues. The CDR3 DNA follows: TGTGCCTGGAGTGTACTGGGAGGCGGGGAGCTGTTTTTT. Translated: CAWSVLGGGELFF.

V usage is TRBV27 and J usage is TRBJ2-3, with 7 bases that match TRBD2. The CDR3 runs to 19 residues. Germline V gene lookup returns CDR1 MNHEY and CDR2 SMNVEV (reference sequence). V dropped 6 bases and J dropped 2; count of bases not matched to a gene: 20. CDR3 amino acids: CASRRRRTVGGSYTDTQYF. CDR3 coding DNA: TGTGCCAGCAGACGTCGACGGACGGTCGGGGGGTCCTACACAGATACGCAGTATTTT.

In this sample, this clonotype turned up many times. V is TRBV7-3 and J is TRBJ2-1; TRBD2 aligns across 11 bases. Germline V CDR1 and CDR2: SGHTA, FQGTGA. V dropped 6 bases and J dropped 4; count of bases not matched to a gene: 5. The CDR3 has 15 residues. The CDR3 bases are TGTGCCAGCAGTCCCGGGACTAGCGGATACAATGAGCAGTTCTTC. Encoded protein: CASSPGTSGYNEQFF.

The chain employs TRBV7-3 and TRBJ2-1; 10 nucleotides align to TRBD2. Trimming at V came to 5 bases and at J to 5 bases, leaving 9 bases not matched to a gene. In germline, CDR1 is SGHTA, CDR2 FQGTGA. The CDR3 has 16 amino acids. The CDR3 reads CASSRHWTSGDNEQFF. The CDR3 nucleotides read TGTGCCAGCAGCCGCCATTGGACTAGCGGCGACAATGAGCAGTTCTTC.

The DNA for the CDR3 is TGTGCCAGTAGTATAGCGAGGGGCGCCTATGGCTACACCTTC. As protein: CASSIARGAYGYTF. The rearrangement joins TRBV19 to TRBJ1-2, with a weak D call TRBD1 (5 bases). There are 14 residues in the CDR3. Germline V gene sequence: CDR1 LNHDA, CDR2 SQIVND (reference sequence). V was shortened by 1 base and J by 4 bases, with 10 bases between the two germline ends.

This chain connects TRBV7-9 to TRBJ1-4; the match to TRBD1 covers 7 bases. V was pared by 1 base and J by 4 bases, with 6 bases of the junction left unmatched. Germline assignment: CDR1 SEHNR and CDR2 FQNEAQ (reference sequence). CDR3 length equals 16 residues. DNA for the CDR3: TGTGCCAGCAGCTTAGGGGGGGGGACAGTTAATGAAAAACTGTTTTTT. Its protein is CASSLGGGTVNEKLFF.

As for this clonotype: This may be a read error: a much more frequent sequence differs by one nucleotide. V gene TRBV6-6 combines with J gene TRBJ1-5; weak D call: TRBD1 (5 bases). Germline values: CDR1 MNHNY, CDR2 SVGAGI (reference sequence). The CDR3 sequence is 15 residues long. V dropped 6 bases and J dropped 3 bases, with 15 bases sitting between them. CDR3 nucleotides: TGTGCCAGCAGCCTAACGGGGGGTTTCAATCAGCCCCAGCATTTT. Translated, it gives CASSLTGGFNQPQHF.

This clonotype was counted between two and nine times. The J gene is TRBJ2-1, the V gene TRBV29-1; no clear D. CDR1 SQVTM and CDR2 ANQGSEA come from the germline V gene. V was cut by 6 bases and J by 3 bases, with 9 bases left in between. The CDR3 is 12 amino acids. CDR3 loop: CSVLHNYNEQFF. The CDR3 bases are TGCAGCGTCCTCCATAACTACAATGAGCAGTTCTTC.

The rearrangement links TRBV5-5 to TRBJ2-5, with a tentative D call TRBD2 (5 bases). CDR1 is SGHKS, CDR2 YYEKEE, per germline (reference sequence). The CDR3 sequence is 13 residues long. V shed 7 bases and J shed 1 base, with 11 bases lying between them. This chain's CDR3 is CASPDSPQETQYF. The CDR3 coding sequence is TGTGCCAGCCCGGACTCACCCCAAGAGACCCAGTACTTC.

This clonotype appeared once. Here the CDR3 DNA reads TGCAGTGCTAGAGGAGTTGGAACGGTGGGTCTGCAAGAGACCCAGTACTTC. Protein: CSARGVGTVGLQETQYF. This chain joins TRBV20-1 and TRBJ2-5; no firm D call. The CDR3 runs to 17 residues. The V end lost 1 base, the J end lost 2 bases, and 20 bases lay between the germline ends. Germline V gene sequence: CDR1 DFQATT, CDR2 SNEGSKA (reference sequence).

A note on this clonotype: A much larger clone sits a single nucleotide away, making a read error possible. The conserved phenylalanine or tryptophan is not found at the CDR3 terminus, so this likely reflects a read error. The V gene is TRBV5-1, the J gene TRBJ2-3, with D possibly TRBD1 on 5 matching bases. Between the trimmed V and J ends, which lost 0 bases and 1 base, there was a span of 12 bases. The CDR3 totals 16 residues. Germline assignment: CDR1 SGHRS and CDR2 YFSETQ. The chain's CDR3 is CASSLEGILRTDTQYL. CDR3 bases: TGCGCCAGCAGCTTGGAGGGGATCCTTCGCACAGATACGCAGTATCTT.

In this sample, this clonotype turned up a few times. DNA for the CDR3: TGTGCCAGCAGCTTAGGTCGTCGACTAGCGGGGGATGAGCAGTTCTTC. Residues: CASSLGRRLAGDEQFF. This chain uses TRBV7-2 with TRBJ2-1, with TRBD2 identical over 12 bases. The J segment lost 8 bases and the V segment lost 1 base, leaving 6 bases of the junction unmatched. Germline V gene data show CDR1 as SGHTA and CDR2 as FQGNSA. The CDR3 contains 16 residues.

The rearrangement links TRBV5-1 to TRBJ1-1, with D perhaps matching TRBD1 (5 bases). The CDR3 runs 14 residues. In germline, CDR1 is SGHRS, CDR2 YFSETQ. The V end was cut by 0 bases, the J end by 2 bases, with 8 bases between. The CDR3 region is CASSLVGVNTEAFF. For the CDR3, the DNA is TGCGCCAGCAGCTTGGTGGGGGTTAACACTGAAGCTTTCTTT.

This clonotype was seen many times. The rearrangement uses TRBV20-1 and TRBJ2-5, with 9 bases aligning to TRBD2. The CDR3 spans 14 residues. Germline CDR1 DFQATT, CDR2 SNEGSKA (reference sequence). J lost 4 bases, V lost 6 bases, and 9 bases had no gene match. The CDR3 here is CSAPSLAGAETQYF. The CDR3 DNA reads as TGCAGTGCCCCTTCTTTAGCGGGGGCAGAGACCCAGTACTTC.

This clonotype was seen at least ten times. The J gene is TRBJ2-2, the V gene TRBV2; D is ambiguous. The germline gives CDR1 SNHLY, CDR2 FYNNEI. The V end lost 3 bases, the J end lost 1 base, and 6 bases lay between the germline ends. The CDR3 loop spans 14 amino acids. The CDR3, as DNA: TGTGCCAGCAGTGATGTCAGGAACACCGGGGAGCTGTTTTTT. This translates into CASSDVRNTGELFF.

The J gene is TRBJ2-1, the V gene TRBV12-3 or TRBV12-4; perhaps TRBD2 as D (5 bases). The J call may be incorrect, as the DNA end agrees better with TRBJ2-7. The CDR3 extends over 14 amino acids. This CDR3 reads CASSLRESYNEQYF. In DNA, the CDR3 is TGTGCCAGCAGTTTGAGGGAGTCCTACAATGAGCAGTACTTC.